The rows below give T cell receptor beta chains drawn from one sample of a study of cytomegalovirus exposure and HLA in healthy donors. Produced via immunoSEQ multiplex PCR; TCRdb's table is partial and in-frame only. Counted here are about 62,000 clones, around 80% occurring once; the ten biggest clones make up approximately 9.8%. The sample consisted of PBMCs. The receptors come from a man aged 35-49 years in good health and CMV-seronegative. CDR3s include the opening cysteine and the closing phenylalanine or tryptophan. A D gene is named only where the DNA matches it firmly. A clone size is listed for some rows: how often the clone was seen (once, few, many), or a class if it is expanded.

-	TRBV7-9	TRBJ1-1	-	CSSSLVSTEAFF	TGTTCCAGCAGCCTGGTGAGCACTGAAGCTTTCTTT
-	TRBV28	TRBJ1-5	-	CASSLLYTDHNQPQHF	TGTGCCAGCAGTTTATTATATACAGATCATAATCAGCCCCAGCATTTT
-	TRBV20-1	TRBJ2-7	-	CSASSPTRQGF	TGCAGTGCTAGCAGCCCAACCCGGCAGGGCTTC
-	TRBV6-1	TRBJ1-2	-	CASSVSPAGNYGYTF	TGTGCCAGCAGTGTTTCTCCGGCAGGAAACTATGGCTACACCTTC
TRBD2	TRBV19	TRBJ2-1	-	CASSPRGTSGRKWSYNEQFF	TGTGCCAGTAGTCCCAGGGGGACTAGCGGGAGGAAGTGGTCCTACAATGAGCAGTTCTTC
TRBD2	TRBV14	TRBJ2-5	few	CASSRLAGAISETQYF	TGTGCCAGCAGCCGACTAGCGGGGGCAATCTCGGAGACCCAGTACTTC
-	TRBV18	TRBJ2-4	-	CASSPSIGQKGYF	TGTGCCAGCTCACCATCTATAGGACAGAAGGGGTACTTC
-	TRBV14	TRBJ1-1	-	CASSLESREAFF	TGTGCCAGCAGCCTCGAGAGCAGGGAAGCTTTCTTT
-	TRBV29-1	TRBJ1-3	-	CAARGGQTPDQTGNTIYF	TGCGCCGCCCGGGGGGGGCAGACCCCGGATCAGACTGGAAACACCATATATTTT
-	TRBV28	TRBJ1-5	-	CASSFQDRSNQPQHF	TGTGCCAGCAGTTTCCAAGACAGGAGCAATCAGCCCCAGCATTTT
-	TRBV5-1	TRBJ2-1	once	CASSPNQGAGGGDEQFF	TGCGCCAGCAGCCCCAACCAGGGGGCGGGGGGGGGTGATGAGCAGTTCTTC
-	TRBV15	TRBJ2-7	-	CATSVHPDSTLYEQYF	TGTGCCACCAGCGTACACCCCGACTCCACCCTCTACGAGCAGTACTTC
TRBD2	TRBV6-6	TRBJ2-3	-	CASKTSGRGDTQYF	TGTGCCAGCAAAACTAGCGGGAGGGGAGATACGCAGTATTTT
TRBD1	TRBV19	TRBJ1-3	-	CASTLSTGKNPGNTIYF	TGTGCCAGTACCTTATCGACAGGGAAGAACCCTGGAAACACCATATATTTT
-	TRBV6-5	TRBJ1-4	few	CASRRGATNEKLFF	TGTGCCAGCAGGAGAGGAGCAACTAATGAAAAACTGTTTTTT
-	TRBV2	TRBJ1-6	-	CATKSESSYNSPLHF	TGTGCCACCAAATCGGAGAGCTCCTATAATTCACCCCTCCACTTT
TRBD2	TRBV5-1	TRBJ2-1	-	CASSERTSGFNEQFF	TGCGCCAGCAGCGAGCGGACTAGCGGTTTCAATGAGCAGTTCTTC
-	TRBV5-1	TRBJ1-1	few	CASSLGGGTANTEAFF	TGCGCCAGCAGCTTGGGTGGGGGGACGGCTAACACTGAAGCTTTCTTT
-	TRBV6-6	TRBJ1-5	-	CASLLGGSNQPQHF	TGTGCCTCCCTTCTCGGAGGGAGCAATCAGCCCCAGCATTTT
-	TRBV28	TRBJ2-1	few	CASSSATRTFGGQFF	TGTGCCAGCAGTTCTGCGACCAGAACGTTTGGCGGGCAGTTCTTC
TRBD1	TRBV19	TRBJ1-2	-	CASRYRGRDGYTF	TGTGCCAGTCGGTACAGGGGGCGGGATGGCTACACCTTC
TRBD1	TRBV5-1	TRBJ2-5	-	CASSRQGAEETQYF	TGCGCCAGCAGCAGACAGGGGGCGGAGGAGACCCAGTACTTC
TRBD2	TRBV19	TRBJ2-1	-	CASSRVAGDHEQFF	TGTGCCAGTAGTAGGGTAGCGGGAGACCATGAGCAGTTCTTC
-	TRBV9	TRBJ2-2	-	CASSQAKLNTGELSF	TGTGCCAGCAGCCAAGCGAAACTGAACACCGGGGAGCTGTCTTTT